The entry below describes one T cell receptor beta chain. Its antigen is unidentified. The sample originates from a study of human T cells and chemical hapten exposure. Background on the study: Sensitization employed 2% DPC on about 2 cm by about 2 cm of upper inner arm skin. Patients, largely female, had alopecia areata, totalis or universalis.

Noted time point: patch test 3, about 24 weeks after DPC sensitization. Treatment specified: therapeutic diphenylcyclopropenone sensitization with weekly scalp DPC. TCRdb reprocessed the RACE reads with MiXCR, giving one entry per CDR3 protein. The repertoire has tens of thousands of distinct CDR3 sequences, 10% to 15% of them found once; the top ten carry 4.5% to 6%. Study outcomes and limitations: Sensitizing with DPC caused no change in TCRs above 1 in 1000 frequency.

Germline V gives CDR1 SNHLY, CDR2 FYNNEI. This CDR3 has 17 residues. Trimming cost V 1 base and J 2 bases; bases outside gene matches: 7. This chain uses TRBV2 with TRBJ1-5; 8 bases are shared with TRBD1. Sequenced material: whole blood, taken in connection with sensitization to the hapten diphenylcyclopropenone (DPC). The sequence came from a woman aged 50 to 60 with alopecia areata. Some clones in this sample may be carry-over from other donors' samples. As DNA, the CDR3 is TGTGCCAGCAGTGAAGGTATCTTGGGACAGGGCAATCAGCCCCAGCATTTT. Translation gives CASSEGILGQGNQPQHF.